Listed below are T cell receptor beta chains from one sample, sequenced in a study of blood T cell repertoires in COVID-19. The method was immunoSEQ multiplex PCR; TCRdb's version includes in-frame clones alone and lacks a portion of them. The sample contains roughly 150,000 clones, approximately 88% of which appear only once. The sequenced sample consisted of PBMCs or T cells enriched from blood (not recorded which). The source of these receptors is a man between 65 and 85 years old who had been exposed to COVID-19. Both conserved end residues are part of each CDR3. The D gene is left open where the match is weak. Clone size is stated in some rows and not others, as once, few, many or a class when expanded.

J gene,clone size,V gene,D gene,CDR3 protein,CDR3 DNA
TRBJ2-6,-,TRBV5-5,-,CASSLSSSGIYSGANVLTF,TGTGCCAGCAGCTTAAGTTCGAGCGGCATTTACTCTGGGGCCAACGTCCTGACTTTC
TRBJ1-1,-,TRBV5-1,TRBD1,CASSGQGVGTEAFF,TGCGCCAGCAGCGGACAGGGAGTCGGCACTGAAGCTTTCTTT
TRBJ1-2,-,TRBV27,TRBD1,CASSLGGGGGYTF,TGTGCCAGCAGTTTAGGAGGGGGCGGTGGCTACACCTTC
TRBJ1-6,-,TRBV2,-,CASRQATNSPLHF,TGTGCCAGCCGACAGGCTACCAATTCACCCCTCCACTTT
TRBJ2-1,-,TRBV6-5,TRBD1,CATRTGNYNEQFF,TGTGCCACCCGGACAGGAAATTACAATGAGCAGTTCTTC
TRBJ2-3,-,TRBV19,TRBD2,CASSIGLAGKADTQYF,TGTGCCAGTAGTATAGGGCTAGCGGGGAAAGCAGATACGCAGTATTTT
TRBJ2-2,-,TRBV7-9,TRBD2,CASSPPGTSSTGELFF,TGTGCCAGCAGCCCGCCCGGGACTAGCAGCACCGGGGAGCTGTTTTTT
TRBJ2-1,-,TRBV28,TRBD2,CASSSGLAGGPRDEQFF,TGTGCCAGCAGTTCCGGACTAGCGGGAGGGCCTAGGGATGAGCAGTTCTTC
TRBJ1-3,-,TRBV9,TRBD1,CASSGQGQGGNTIYF,TGTGCCAGCAGCGGGCAGGGACAGGGTGGAAACACCATATATTTT
TRBJ2-7,once,TRBV6-2/TRBV6-3,TRBD2,CASSLAGGYEQYF,TGTGCCAGCAGCCTTGCGGGAGGCTACGAGCAGTACTTC
TRBJ1-5,few,TRBV11-2,-,CASSLEPGQQPQHF,TGTGCCAGCAGCTTAGAGCCAGGACAACAGCCCCAGCATTTT
TRBJ1-4,-,TRBV6-5,-,CASSLGGEKLFF,TGTGCCAGCAGCCTCGGTGGTGAAAAACTGTTTTTT
TRBJ1-5,-,TRBV27,-,CASSLNRAGNQPQHF,TGTGCCAGCAGTTTAAACAGGGCAGGGAATCAGCCCCAGCATTTT
TRBJ2-6,-,TRBV6-4,-,CASRTGTLPSGANVLTF,TGTGCCAGCAGGACCGGGACACTTCCCTCTGGGGCCAACGTCCTGACTTTC
TRBJ2-5,-,TRBV10-1,-,CASNGTQYF,TGCGCCAGTAACGGGACCCAGTACTTC
TRBJ1-4,-,TRBV7-9,-,CASSPTAAKLFF,TGTGCCAGCAGCCCTACGGCGGCCAAACTGTTTTTT
TRBJ1-1,-,TRBV18,-,CASSPSQAAEAFF,TGTGCCAGCTCACCATCACAGGCTGCTGAAGCTTTCTTT